The rows below give T cell receptor beta chains drawn from one sample of a study of identifying expanded T cells in peripheral blood. The repertoire was sequenced with immunoSEQ multiplex PCR; TCRdb's copy has only in-frame clones and lacks some. This sample has tens of thousands of clones, with approximately 85% found just once. The sequenced sample was blood. These receptors were obtained from a person aged 18-69 years in good health. CDR3s include the opening cysteine and the closing phenylalanine or tryptophan. The order of the fields is clone size, J gene, D gene, V gene, CDR3 length, CDR3 protein, CDR3 DNA. D genes are given only for firm matches. Clone size appears in some rows only: once, few, many, or a class for an expanded clone.

. TRBJ2-2 . TRBV18 15 CASSPAGENTGELFF TGTGCCAGCTCACCGGCAGGGGAAAACACCGGGGAGCTGTTTTTT
. TRBJ1-1 . TRBV29-1 11 CSVVGGTEAFF TGCAGCGTTGTGGGGGGAACTGAAGCTTTCTTT
. TRBJ1-5 . TRBV6-5 15 CASRGDRDTQGFEHF TGTGCCAGCAGGGGGGACCGGGACACACAAGGCTTTGAGCATTTT
. TRBJ1-4 TRBD1 TRBV4-1 15 CASSQEGDRAEKLFF TGCGCCAGCAGCCAAGAGGGTGACAGGGCGGAAAAACTGTTTTTT
. TRBJ1-2 . TRBV6-5 13 CASSSQRRAGYTF TGTGCCAGCAGTTCGCAAAGGAGGGCCGGCTACACCTTC
once TRBJ2-7 . TRBV2 10 CASSTREQYF TGTGCCAGCAGTACGAGAGAGCAGTACTTC
. TRBJ2-2 . TRBV6-4 13 CASSEGRVGELFF TGTGCCAGCAGTGAAGGCAGGGTCGGGGAGCTGTTTTTT
. TRBJ1-5 . TRBV5-1 17 CASSSHPQGNSNQPQHF TGCGCCAGCAGCTCCCACCCACAGGGTAACAGCAATCAGCCCCAGCATTTT
. TRBJ2-1 . TRBV7-9 15 CASSLGVVPYNEQFF TGTGCCAGCAGCTTAGGGGTAGTACCCTACAATGAGCAGTTCTTC
. TRBJ2-3 TRBD2 TRBV7-2 14 CASSSPLAGPTQYF TGTGCCAGCAGCAGTCCTCTAGCGGGCCCGACGCAGTATTTT
. TRBJ1-5 . TRBV4-1 13 CASSQVFGQPQHF TGCGCCAGCAGCCAAGTTTTCGGGCAGCCCCAGCATTTT